Below are 18 T cell receptor beta chains sequenced from a single sample in a study of cytomegalovirus exposure and HLA in healthy donors. Researchers ran the PCR with 60 Vbeta and 13 Jbeta primers. TCRdb keeps only in-frame clones here, not all; method: immunoSEQ multiplex PCR. This sample has roughly 170,000 clones, with approximately 80% found just once. The sequenced sample was PBMCs. These receptors all stem from a woman in her 30s in good health and CMV-seronegative.

The chain combines TRBV28 with TRBJ2-4; tentatively, D is TRBD1 (5 bases). Trimming stripped 8 bases from V and 0 bases from J, with 23 bases between. From germline, CDR1 is MDHEN and CDR2 SYDVKM. The CDR3 is 18 residues long. The chain's CDR3 is CASCPQGFHPLAKNIQYF. DNA for the CDR3: TGTGCCAGCTGTCCCCAGGGATTCCACCCGCTAGCCAAAAACATTCAGTACTTC.

The gene calls are TRBV4-2 and TRBJ2-6, with 8 bases aligning to TRBD2. V trimming: 0 bases; J trimming: 4 bases; junction bases outside the gene matches: 2. The CDR3 runs 16 residues. The germline CDR1 and CDR2 sequences are LGHNA and YNFKEQ. For the CDR3, the DNA is TGTGCCAGCAGCCAAGAAGCGGGGGCCGGGGCCAACGTCCTGACTTTC. Its protein is CASSQEAGAGANVLTF.

For this clone: A read error may produce the germline difference seen at one junction end. The chain carries TRBV30 and TRBJ1-2, with TRBD1 as a possible D gene (6 bases). Looked up from germline, CDR1 is GTSNPN and CDR2 is SVGIG (reference sequence). The CDR3 runs 16 residues. CDR3 region: CAWSFQTGRRDYGYPF. Here the CDR3 DNA reads TGTGCCTGGAGTTTCCAAACAGGGAGAAGGGACTATGGCTACCCCTTC.

This sequence joins TRBV18 and TRBJ2-7; tentative D call: TRBD2 (6 bases). CDR3 size: 14 residues. Germline CDR1 is KGHSH and CDR2 is LQKENI. Trimming pared 6 bases from V and 3 bases from J, leaving 15 bases between. CDR3 in amino acids: CASSQGGVIYEQYF. The CDR3 coding sequence is TGTGCCAGCTCTCAGGGCGGGGTTATCTACGAGCAGTACTTC.

The chain is built from TRBV10-3 and TRBJ2-5; 7 nucleotides align to TRBD1. The germline V gene encodes CDR1 ENHRY and CDR2 SYGVKD. Losses at the gene ends were 6 bases for V and 2 bases for J; bases not matched to a gene: 9. The CDR3 consists of 15 residues. CDR3 amino acids: CAIREEQGRQETQYF. The CDR3 DNA follows: TGTGCCATCAGAGAGGAACAGGGGCGACAAGAGACCCAGTACTTC.

The gene calls are TRBV14 and TRBJ1-2, with unresolved D. The CDR3 loop spans 15 amino acids. V was shortened by 0 bases and J by 4 bases, with 12 bases between the two germline ends. The germline gives CDR1 SGHDN, CDR2 FVKESK. CDR3 sequence (DNA): TGTGCCAGCAGCCAAGAAATCTCGGTCCCCTATGGCTACACCTTC. It encodes CASSQEISVPYGYTF.

The genes are TRBV29-1 and TRBJ1-2; D might be TRBD1 (6 bases). V was pared by 7 bases and J by 5 bases, with 14 bases between. CDR1 and CDR2 (germline): SQVTM, ANQGSEA. The CDR3 has 12 residues. For the CDR3, the DNA is TGCAGCGGCGGGGGGGCAACTTATGGCTACACCTTC. Amino acids: CSGGGATYGYTF.

The chain employs TRBV11-2 and TRBJ1-4; 8 nucleotides line up with TRBD1. From germline, CDR1 is SGHAT and CDR2 FQNNGV. This CDR3 region has 14 residues. V trimming: 1 base; J trimming: 7 bases; junction bases outside the gene matches: 2. The CDR3 sequence is CASSLGTGSEKLFF. In DNA form, the CDR3 reads TGTGCCAGCAGCTTAGGGACAGGGAGTGAAAAACTGTTTTTT.

V usage is TRBV5-1 and J usage is TRBJ1-2, with a weak D call TRBD1 (5 bases). The CDR3 covers 15 residues. Germline-derived CDR1 and CDR2 are SGHRS and YFSETQ. V gave up 0 bases and J gave up 4 bases, with 13 bases separating them. CDR3 in DNA: TGCGCCAGCAGCTTGGAAGGGGATTGGAGCTATGGCTACACCTTC. Translation: CASSLEGDWSYGYTF.

The V and J genes are TRBV18 and TRBJ2-5; possibly TRBD1 for D (5 bases). The CDR3 length is 14 residues. V lost 2 bases and J lost 5, with 12 bases in between. Per the germline V gene, CDR1 is KGHSH and CDR2 is LQKENI. As DNA, the CDR3 is TGTGCCAGCTCACCAACTCAGGGTGCGGAGACCCAGTACTTC. Translation gives CASSPTQGAETQYF. The complete variable domain, with remaining parts taken from reference TRBV18 and TRBJ2-5, reads NAGVMQNPRHLVRRRGQEARLRCSPMKGHSHVYWYRQLPEEGLKFMVYLQKENIIDESGMPKERFSAEFPKEGPSILRIQQVVRGDSAAYFCASSPTQGAETQYFGPGTRLLVL.

This chain links TRBV4-1 with TRBJ2-7; possible D gene TRBD1, 6 bases. The CDR3 extends over 14 amino acids. Germline CDR1 reads MGHRA; CDR2 reads YSYEKL. The germline V and J ends were trimmed by 1 base and 5 bases, with 12 bases remaining between them. The CDR3, as DNA: TGCGCCAGCAGCCAAGGGGGGCAGTTCAACGAGCAGTACTTC. Translated, it gives CASSQGGQFNEQYF.

The V gene is TRBV15, the J gene TRBJ2-3, with TRBD2 identical over 11 bases. Per the germline V gene, CDR1 is LNHNV and CDR2 is YYDKDF (reference sequence). This CDR3 is 14 amino acids long. With V trimmed by 4 bases and J by 6 bases, 3 bases remained unmatched. CDR3 protein: CATSKLAGDDTQYF. The CDR3 DNA is TGTGCCACCAGCAAACTAGCGGGGGACGATACGCAGTATTTT.

The chain joins TRBV5-1 to TRBJ1-1; 10 bases agree with TRBD1. With V trimmed by 4 bases and J by 1 base, 4 bases remained unmatched. The germline V gene encodes CDR1 SGHRS and CDR2 YFSETQ. The CDR3 sequence is 15 residues long. CDR3 loop: CASSPGQGSNTEAFF. The DNA for the CDR3 is TGCGCCAGCAGCCCGGGACAGGGGTCGAACACTGAAGCTTTCTTT.

J is TRBJ2-5 and V is TRBV7-8; TRBD2 agrees at 9 bases. This CDR3 is built from 16 residues. Germline CDR1 is SGHVS and CDR2 is FQNEAQ. V lost 5 bases, J lost 2 bases, and 9 bases stayed unmatched. The CDR3 sequence is CASSLPRGGGQETQYF. The CDR3, as DNA: TGTGCCAGCAGCCTGCCTCGCGGGGGGGGGCAAGAGACCCAGTACTTC.

The chain links TRBV2 to TRBJ1-3, with a weak D call TRBD1 (6 bases). Germline V gives CDR1 SNHLY, CDR2 FYNNEI. Trimming took 5 bases from V and 3 from J, leaving 11 bases between them. The length of the CDR3 is 14 residues. CDR3: CASSFATGGNTIYF. The CDR3 nucleotides read TGTGCCAGCAGTTTCGCGACAGGTGGAAACACCATATATTTT.

V and J are TRBV6-5 and TRBJ2-3; D perhaps matches TRBD1 (6 bases). The CDR3 totals 14 residues. V dropped 2 bases and J dropped 6 bases, with 12 bases sitting between them. Germline V CDR1 and CDR2: MNHEY, SVGAGI. In DNA, the CDR3 is TGTGCCAGCAGTTACGGACAGCGTGCGGATACGCAGTATTTT. Translated: CASSYGQRADTQYF.

V usage is TRBV27 and J usage is TRBJ2-3, with D perhaps matching TRBD2 (7 bases). The CDR3 sequence is 16 residues long. The germline CDR1 and CDR2 sequences are MNHEY and SMNVEV (reference sequence). V lost 2 bases to trimming and J lost 2 bases, with 14 bases between them. The CDR3 DNA is TGTGCCAGCAGTTTAAGGGGGGGGGCCCACACAGATACGCAGTATTTT. Translation gives CASSLRGGAHTDTQYF.

This clone was observed a single time. The junction does not match germline at one end; this may be a read error. The rearrangement links TRBV7-9 to TRBJ1-1; D uncertain. Germline V gene sequence: CDR1 SEHNR, CDR2 FQNEAQ (reference sequence). The CDR3 length is 12 residues. CDR3 residues: CSSSPPHPEAFF. CDR3 coding DNA: TGTTCCAGCAGCCCGCCACACCCTGAAGCTTTCTTT.